The sequence of this TCR beta chain was determined in a study of shared clonotypes between healthy human individuals. Whole-study results and caveats: An anticipated effect of sequencing depth on clonotype sharing among donors was recognized. The study found roughly 5.3% of naive CD4 clonotypes shared across several donors.

Germline V gene sequence: CDR1 MGHDK, CDR2 SYGVNS. The CDR3 spans 15 residues. Trimming removed 4 bases from V and 2 bases from J, with 11 bases in between. Points on this clone: Its specificity is not known. This sample also contains other DNA sequences that code for the same CDR3.

Produced via immunoSEQ multiplex PCR; TCRdb's table is partial and in-frame only. Found here are about 2.1 million clones, 80% to 95% of them singletons; the top ten hold under 2%. The naive CD8 subset, CD45RO-negative cells positively selected for CCR7, excluded terminally differentiated effector memory CD45RA+ cells. The rearrangement uses TRBV25-1 and TRBJ1-4; D remains unclear. This clonotype originated in a young man in good health. Some clones in this sample may be carry-over from other donors' samples. The sample taken for sequencing was naive CD8+ T cells from PBMCs. CDR3 DNA sequence: TGTGCCAGCAGTGGGAGGACTGCCACTAATGAAAAACTGTTTTTT. Protein product: CASSGRTATNEKLFF.